This T cell receptor beta chain was recovered during a study of graft-versus-host responses after intestinal transplantation. Clones were sequenced by immunoSEQ multiplex PCR, and TCRdb holds only the in-frame ones, with some missing. The sample records more than 85,000 clones, less than 95% being singletons. This CDR3 is 14 amino acids long. The germline V gene has CDR1 ENHRY and CDR2 SYGVKD. Trimming stripped 7 bases from V and 2 bases from J, with 11 bases between. As to this clone: As yet, its antigen is unknown.

The origin of this receptor is a human donor who was the organ donor for an intestinal transplant. The V call is TRBV10-3, the J call TRBJ2-2, with D unclear. The material was unstimulated CD8+ T cells sorted from spleen or lymph node cells, obtained before transplant. In DNA, the CDR3 is TGTGCCATCACTGCAGTACAAAACACCGGGGAGCTGTTTTTT. Translated, it gives CAITAVQNTGELFF.